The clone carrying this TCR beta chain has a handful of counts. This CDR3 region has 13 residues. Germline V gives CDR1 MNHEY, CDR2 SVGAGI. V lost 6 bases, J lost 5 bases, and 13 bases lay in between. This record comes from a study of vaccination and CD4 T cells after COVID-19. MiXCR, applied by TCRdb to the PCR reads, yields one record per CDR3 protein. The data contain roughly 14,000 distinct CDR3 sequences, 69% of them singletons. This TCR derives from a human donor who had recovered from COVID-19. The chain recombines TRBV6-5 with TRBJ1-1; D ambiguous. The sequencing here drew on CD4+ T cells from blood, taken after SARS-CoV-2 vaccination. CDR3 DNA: TGTGCCAGCAGCTTACTCGACACGACTGAAGCTTTCTTT. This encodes CASSLLDTTEAFF.